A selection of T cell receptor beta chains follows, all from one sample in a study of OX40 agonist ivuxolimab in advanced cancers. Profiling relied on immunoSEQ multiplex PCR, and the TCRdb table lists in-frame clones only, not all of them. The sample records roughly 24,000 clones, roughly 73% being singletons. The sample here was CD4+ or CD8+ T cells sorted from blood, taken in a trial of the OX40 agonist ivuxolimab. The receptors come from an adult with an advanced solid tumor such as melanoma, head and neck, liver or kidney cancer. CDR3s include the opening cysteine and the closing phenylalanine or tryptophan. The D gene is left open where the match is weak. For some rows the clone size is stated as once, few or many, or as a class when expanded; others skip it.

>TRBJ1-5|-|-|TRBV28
CASSLWSNQPQHF
TGTGCCAGCAGTTTATGGTCGAATCAGCCCCAGCATTTT
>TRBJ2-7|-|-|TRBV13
CASSLNGLSAGEQYF
TGTGCCAGCAGCTTAAACGGACTCTCGGCGGGGGAGCAGTACTTC
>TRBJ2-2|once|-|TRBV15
CATSRARPNTGELFF
TGTGCCACCAGCAGAGCCAGACCGAACACCGGGGAGCTGTTTTTT
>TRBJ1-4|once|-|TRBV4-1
CASSSRDGNEKLFF
TGCGCCAGCAGCTCACGGGACGGTAATGAAAAACTGTTTTTT
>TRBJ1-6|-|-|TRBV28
CASSPITGSVNSPLHF
TGTGCCAGCAGTCCCATAACAGGGAGCGTTAATTCACCCCTCCACTTT
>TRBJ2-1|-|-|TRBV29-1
CSVVEVYNEQFF
TGCAGCGTTGTGGAGGTCTACAATGAGCAGTTCTTC
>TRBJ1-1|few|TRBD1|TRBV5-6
CASSFGTGNTEAFF
TGTGCCAGCAGCTTCGGGACAGGGAATACTGAAGCTTTCTTT
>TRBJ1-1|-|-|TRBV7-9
CASSLAGAFF
TGTGCCAGCAGCTTAGCAGGAGCTTTCTTT
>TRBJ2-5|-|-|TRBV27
CASSWTNQETQYF
TGTGCCAGCAGTTGGACCAACCAAGAGACCCAGTACTTC
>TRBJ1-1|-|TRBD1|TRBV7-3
CASSRTGLSTEAFF
TGTGCCAGCAGCCGGACAGGGCTAAGCACTGAAGCTTTCTTT
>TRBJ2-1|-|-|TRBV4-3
CASSQVANEQFF
TGCGCCAGCAGCCAAGTGGCCAATGAGCAGTTCTTC
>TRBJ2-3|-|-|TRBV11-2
CASSPGGDTQYF
TGTGCCAGCAGCCCGGGCGGGGATACGCAGTATTTT
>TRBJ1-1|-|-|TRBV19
CASSMMWDRNTEAFF
TGTGCCAGTAGTATGATGTGGGATCGGAACACTGAAGCTTTCTTT
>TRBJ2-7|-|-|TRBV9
CASSDRYEQYF
TGTGCCAGCAGCGACCGCTACGAGCAGTACTTC
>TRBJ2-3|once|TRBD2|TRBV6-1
CASSEWSSGSTDTQYF
TGTGCCAGCAGTGAATGGTCTAGCGGGAGCACAGATACGCAGTATTTT
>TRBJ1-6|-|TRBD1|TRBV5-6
CASSISGTGVSPLHF
TGTGCCAGCAGCATATCCGGGACAGGGGTTTCACCCCTCCACTTT
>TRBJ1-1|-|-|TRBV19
CASSIALNTEAFF
TGTGCCAGTAGTATAGCATTGAACACTGAAGCTTTCTTT